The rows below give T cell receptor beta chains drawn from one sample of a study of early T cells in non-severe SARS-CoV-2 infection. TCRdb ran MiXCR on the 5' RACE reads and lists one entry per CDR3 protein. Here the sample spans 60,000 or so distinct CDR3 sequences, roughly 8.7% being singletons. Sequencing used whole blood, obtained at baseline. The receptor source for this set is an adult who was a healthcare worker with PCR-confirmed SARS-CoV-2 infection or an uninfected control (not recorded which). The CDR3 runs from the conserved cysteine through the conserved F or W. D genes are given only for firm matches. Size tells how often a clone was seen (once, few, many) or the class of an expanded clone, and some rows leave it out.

cdr3_aa: CASRTPGLTQETQYF; cdr3_nt: TGTGCCAGCAGGACCCCGGGACTAACTCAAGAGACCCAGTACTTC; j_call: TRBJ2-5; cdr3_length: 15; v_call: TRBV28; d_call: TRBD2; clone_size: NA
cdr3_aa: CASSLGRTSGQAEQFF; cdr3_nt: TGTGCCAGCAGCTTAGGGAGGACTAGCGGGCAAGCTGAGCAGTTCTTC; j_call: TRBJ2-1; cdr3_length: 16; v_call: TRBV7-9; d_call: TRBD2; clone_size: NA
cdr3_aa: CASSYRGTDTQYF; cdr3_nt: TGTGCCAGCAGTTACCGGGGCACAGATACGCAGTATTTT; j_call: TRBJ2-3; cdr3_length: 13; v_call: TRBV6-5; d_call: NA; clone_size: NA
cdr3_aa: CASSTTSGGPSYEQYF; cdr3_nt: TGTGCCAGTAGTACAACTAGCGGGGGCCCATCCTACGAGCAGTACTTC; j_call: TRBJ2-7; cdr3_length: 16; v_call: TRBV19; d_call: TRBD2; clone_size: few
cdr3_aa: CASSPSGTAYNEQFF; cdr3_nt: TGTGCCAGCAGCCCCTCCGGGACAGCCTACAATGAGCAGTTCTTC; j_call: TRBJ2-1; cdr3_length: 15; v_call: TRBV3-1; d_call: TRBD1; clone_size: few
cdr3_aa: CASSLGPTRMETQYF; cdr3_nt: TGTGCCAGCAGCTTAGGACCAACACGCATGGAGACCCAGTACTTC; j_call: TRBJ2-5; cdr3_length: 15; v_call: TRBV11-2; d_call: NA; clone_size: few
cdr3_aa: CSASEQGDHNEQFF; cdr3_nt: TGCAGTGCTAGTGAGCAGGGGGACCACAATGAGCAGTTCTTC; j_call: TRBJ2-1; cdr3_length: 14; v_call: TRBV20-1; d_call: TRBD1; clone_size: many
cdr3_aa: CASSRQALNEKLFF; cdr3_nt: TGTGCCAGCTCACGACAGGCTCTTAATGAAAAACTGTTTTTT; j_call: TRBJ1-4; cdr3_length: 14; v_call: TRBV18; d_call: NA; clone_size: NA
cdr3_aa: CASSSKMEQYF; cdr3_nt: TGTGCCAGCAGCTCGAAGATGGAGCAGTACTTC; j_call: TRBJ2-7; cdr3_length: 11; v_call: TRBV7-9; d_call: NA; clone_size: few
cdr3_aa: CASSESGGGTDTQYF; cdr3_nt: TGTGCCAGCAGTGAGTCTGGGGGGGGCACAGATACGCAGTATTTT; j_call: TRBJ2-3; cdr3_length: 15; v_call: TRBV6-4; d_call: TRBD2; clone_size: many
cdr3_aa: CASSLQGQGANEQYF; cdr3_nt: TGCGCCAGCAGCTTACAGGGACAGGGGGCCAACGAGCAGTACTTC; j_call: TRBJ2-7; cdr3_length: 15; v_call: TRBV5-1; d_call: TRBD1; clone_size: few
cdr3_aa: CASSLRLAGSSYNEQFF; cdr3_nt: TGTGCCAGCAGCCTACGACTAGCGGGGAGCTCCTACAATGAGCAGTTCTTC; j_call: TRBJ2-1; cdr3_length: 17; v_call: TRBV4-2; d_call: TRBD2; clone_size: many
cdr3_aa: CASSRRDSPLGTQYF; cdr3_nt: TGTGCCAGCAGCCGCCGGGACTCCCCGCTTGGTACGCAGTATTTT; j_call: TRBJ2-3; cdr3_length: 15; v_call: TRBV7-6; d_call: NA; clone_size: many
cdr3_aa: CAWSVQQGGTDTQYF; cdr3_nt: TGTGCCTGGAGTGTACAACAGGGAGGTACAGATACGCAGTATTTT; j_call: TRBJ2-3; cdr3_length: 15; v_call: TRBV30; d_call: NA; clone_size: NA
cdr3_aa: CSASTAGTPTDTQYF; cdr3_nt: TGCAGTGCCTCCACCGCCGGGACTCCCACAGATACGCAGTATTTT; j_call: TRBJ2-3; cdr3_length: 15; v_call: TRBV20-1; d_call: NA; clone_size: many
cdr3_aa: CASSDGTANIQYF; cdr3_nt: TGCGCCAGCAGCGACGGGACAGCCAACATTCAGTACTTC; j_call: TRBJ2-4; cdr3_length: 13; v_call: TRBV5-1; d_call: TRBD1; clone_size: NA
cdr3_aa: CASSPGLAGTPVTDTQYF; cdr3_nt: TGTGCTAGCAGCCCGGGACTAGCGGGGACCCCGGTAACAGATACGCAGTATTTT; j_call: TRBJ2-3; cdr3_length: 18; v_call: TRBV7-7; d_call: TRBD2; clone_size: NA
cdr3_aa: CASSPAGVLGETQYF; cdr3_nt: TGTGCCAGCAGCCCAGCGGGAGTCCTTGGGGAGACCCAGTACTTC; j_call: TRBJ2-5; cdr3_length: 15; v_call: TRBV7-2; d_call: TRBD2; clone_size: NA
cdr3_aa: CAISESGGTSSTDTQYF; cdr3_nt: TGTGCCATCAGTGAGTCAGGGGGGACTTCTTCCACAGATACGCAGTATTTT; j_call: TRBJ2-3; cdr3_length: 17; v_call: TRBV10-3; d_call: NA; clone_size: NA
cdr3_aa: CASSGTTDTQYF; cdr3_nt: TGTGCCAGCAGCGGGACCACAGATACGCAGTATTTT; j_call: TRBJ2-3; cdr3_length: 12; v_call: TRBV5-6; d_call: NA; clone_size: many
cdr3_aa: CSAKGTAAPTDTQYF; cdr3_nt: TGCAGTGCTAAAGGGACAGCGGCCCCCACAGATACGCAGTATTTT; j_call: TRBJ2-3; cdr3_length: 15; v_call: TRBV20-1; d_call: TRBD1; clone_size: NA
cdr3_aa: CASTDIETYEQYF; cdr3_nt: TGTGCCAGCACCGACATTGAGACCTACGAGCAGTACTTC; j_call: TRBJ2-7; cdr3_length: 13; v_call: TRBV6-6; d_call: NA; clone_size: few
cdr3_aa: CATSDLGRAAEAFF; cdr3_nt: TGTGCCACCAGTGATTTAGGCAGGGCAGCTGAAGCTTTCTTT; j_call: TRBJ1-1; cdr3_length: 14; v_call: TRBV24-1; d_call: NA; clone_size: NA
cdr3_aa: CASSKAAGGLNNEQFF; cdr3_nt: TGTGCCAGCAGCAAAGCAGCGGGGGGCCTCAACAATGAGCAGTTCTTC; j_call: TRBJ2-1; cdr3_length: 16; v_call: TRBV21-1; d_call: NA; clone_size: many
cdr3_aa: CASRLGQETQYF; cdr3_nt: TGTGCCAGCCGGTTGGGTCAAGAGACCCAGTACTTC; j_call: TRBJ2-5; cdr3_length: 12; v_call: TRBV6-1; d_call: NA; clone_size: NA
cdr3_aa: CASSFRGGSHNEQFF; cdr3_nt: TGTGCCAGCAGCTTTAGGGGCGGGAGCCACAATGAGCAGTTCTTC; j_call: TRBJ2-1; cdr3_length: 15; v_call: TRBV9; d_call: TRBD2; clone_size: NA
cdr3_aa: CASSPGTGDPMNTEAFF; cdr3_nt: TGTGCCAGCAGCCCCGGGACAGGCGATCCCATGAACACTGAAGCTTTCTTT; j_call: TRBJ1-1; cdr3_length: 17; v_call: TRBV7-9; d_call: TRBD1; clone_size: many
cdr3_aa: CASSLRRESTDTQYF; cdr3_nt: TGTGCCAGCAGTCTCCGGCGGGAGAGCACAGATACGCAGTATTTT; j_call: TRBJ2-3; cdr3_length: 15; v_call: TRBV19; d_call: TRBD2; clone_size: NA
cdr3_aa: CASSLVAGQGTYEQYF; cdr3_nt: TGTGCCAGCAGTTTAGTGGCGGGACAGGGGACGTACGAGCAGTACTTC; j_call: TRBJ2-7; cdr3_length: 16; v_call: TRBV28; d_call: TRBD1; clone_size: NA
cdr3_aa: CASSLVGGSTDTQYF; cdr3_nt: TGTGCCAGCAGCTTAGTTGGGGGTTCCACAGATACGCAGTATTTT; j_call: TRBJ2-3; cdr3_length: 15; v_call: TRBV11-2; d_call: NA; clone_size: few
cdr3_aa: CASSSPNTDTQYF; cdr3_nt: TGTGCCAGCAGTTCCCCCAATACAGATACGCAGTATTTT; j_call: TRBJ2-3; cdr3_length: 13; v_call: TRBV28; d_call: NA; clone_size: NA
cdr3_aa: CASSVAWGNQPQHF; cdr3_nt: TGTGCCAGCAGTGTGGCGTGGGGCAATCAGCCCCAGCATTTT; j_call: TRBJ1-5; cdr3_length: 14; v_call: TRBV2; d_call: NA; clone_size: NA
cdr3_aa: CASSEARVGTGELFF; cdr3_nt: TGTGCCAGCAGTGAAGCGCGGGTGGGAACCGGGGAGCTGTTTTTT; j_call: TRBJ2-2; cdr3_length: 15; v_call: TRBV2; d_call: NA; clone_size: NA
cdr3_aa: CASSSWTGESDEQYF; cdr3_nt: TGCGCCAGCAGCTCATGGACAGGAGAATCCGACGAGCAGTACTTC; j_call: TRBJ2-7; cdr3_length: 15; v_call: TRBV5-1; d_call: TRBD1; clone_size: NA
cdr3_aa: CASSEKQGTDTQYF; cdr3_nt: TGTGCCAGCAGCGAGAAGCAAGGCACAGATACGCAGTATTTT; j_call: TRBJ2-3; cdr3_length: 14; v_call: TRBV5-4; d_call: NA; clone_size: NA
cdr3_aa: CASSGGLAGGRGTDTQYF; cdr3_nt: TGCGCCAGCAGCGGGGGACTAGCGGGAGGACGCGGCACAGATACGCAGTATTTT; j_call: TRBJ2-3; cdr3_length: 18; v_call: TRBV5-1; d_call: TRBD2; clone_size: many
cdr3_aa: CASSWVPVNTEAFF; cdr3_nt: TGTGCCAGCAGTTGGGTCCCAGTGAACACTGAAGCTTTCTTT; j_call: TRBJ1-1; cdr3_length: 14; v_call: TRBV12-3/TRBV12-4; d_call: NA; clone_size: few
cdr3_aa: CASSVGRGSEPLHF; cdr3_nt: TGTGCCAGCAGTGTCGGCAGGGGCTCCGAACCCCTCCACTTT; j_call: TRBJ1-6; cdr3_length: 14; v_call: TRBV2; d_call: NA; clone_size: NA
cdr3_aa: CASSDESDNTEAFF; cdr3_nt: TGCGCCAGCAGTGATGAGTCGGATAACACTGAAGCTTTCTTT; j_call: TRBJ1-1; cdr3_length: 14; v_call: TRBV10-2; d_call: NA; clone_size: NA
cdr3_aa: CSVTGDTGELFF; cdr3_nt: TGCAGCGTTACAGGGGACACCGGGGAGCTGTTTTTT; j_call: TRBJ2-2; cdr3_length: 12; v_call: TRBV29-1; d_call: TRBD1; clone_size: few
cdr3_aa: CAWSVGQPSTDTQYF; cdr3_nt: TGTGCCTGGAGTGTCGGGCAGCCTAGCACAGATACGCAGTATTTT; j_call: TRBJ2-3; cdr3_length: 15; v_call: TRBV30; d_call: NA; clone_size: NA
cdr3_aa: CASSLDSNEQFF; cdr3_nt: TGTGCCAGCAGTTTAGACAGTAATGAGCAGTTCTTC; j_call: TRBJ2-1; cdr3_length: 12; v_call: TRBV12-3/TRBV12-4; d_call: NA; clone_size: NA
cdr3_aa: CASSPEQGNTEAFF; cdr3_nt: TGTGCCAGCAGCCCAGAACAGGGGAACACTGAAGCTTTCTTT; j_call: TRBJ1-1; cdr3_length: 14; v_call: TRBV5-4; d_call: NA; clone_size: many
cdr3_aa: CASSLQGPGERKGYTF; cdr3_nt: TGTGCCAGCAGCCTGCAGGGGCCAGGGGAGAGGAAAGGCTACACCTTC; j_call: TRBJ1-2; cdr3_length: 16; v_call: TRBV3-1; d_call: NA; clone_size: few